This TCR beta chain was retrieved from a study of immune evolution from preneoplasia to lung adenocarcinoma. Repertoires were generated with immunoSEQ multiplex PCR, while TCRdb's copy carries only in-frame clones and drops some. The sample holds several thousand clones; roughly 80% are singletons and the top ten take roughly a fifth. Details on this clone: Its antigen is as yet unknown.

The CDR3 is made up of 14 amino acids. The germline CDR1 and CDR2 sequences are MNHEY and SVGAGI. V lost 7 bases, J lost 1 base, and 13 bases lay in between. Overall study findings and caveats: Normal lung had the highest top T cell clone frequencies. Later-stage lesions seemingly showed higher T cell density and diversity than normal lung.

V and J are TRBV6-5 and TRBJ1-1, with TRBD1 as a possible D gene (6 bases). The source material was FFPE adjacent normal lung tissue. This TCR derives from a person aged 55-80 years with lung adenocarcinoma. The CDR3, as DNA: TGTGCCAGCACCCCCGGGGGCGGGAACACTGAAGCTTTCTTT. Encoded protein: CASTPGGGNTEAFF.